Each of the 2 T cell receptor beta chains below was sequenced from the same sample in a study of T cell responses to AZD1222 COVID-19 vaccine. Assay: immunoSEQ multiplex PCR; the TCRdb copy retains only in-frame clones and omits some. This repertoire shows about 200,000 clones, approximately 94% found once; its top ten account for 1%. Material: peripheral blood, obtained on day 0 of MenACWY control vaccination. The receptor source for this set is an adult in good health.

The V and J genes are TRBV5-1 and TRBJ1-4; D is uncertain. The CDR3 sequence is 15 residues long. In germline, CDR1 is SGHRS, CDR2 YFSETQ. With 3 bases removed from V and 2 bases from J, the gap between germline ends came to 11 bases. CDR3 loop: CASSWVGETNEKLFF. As DNA, the CDR3 is TGCGCCAGCAGCTGGGTTGGGGAGACTAATGAAAAACTGTTTTTT.

This clone was recorded once. This chain connects TRBV7-2 to TRBJ2-1; D is ambiguous. Trimming stripped 4 bases from V and 7 bases from J, with 8 bases between. The length of the CDR3 is 12 residues. Germline V CDR1 and CDR2: SGHTA, FQGNSA. DNA of the CDR3: TGTGCCAGCAGCTCTTGGTGGAATGAGCAGTTCTTC. Encoded protein: CASSSWWNEQFF. Together with reference TRBV7-2 and TRBJ2-1, the CDR3 gives the full variable domain: GAGVSQSPSNKVTEKGKDVELRCDPISGHTALYWYRQSLGQGLEFLIYFQGNSAPDKSGLPSDRFSAERTGGSVSTLTIQRTQQEDSAVYLCASSSWWNEQFFGPGTRLTVL.